Sequencing of this T cell receptor (beta chain) was carried out in a study of T cell responses to AZD1222 COVID-19 vaccine. Some clones are missing from TCRdb's copy, which holds only in-frame ones; the method was immunoSEQ multiplex PCR. Among 100,000 to 150,000 clones, about 85% were seen once, and the ten largest hold 4% to 4.5%. Comments on this clone: Antigen unknown.

Unmatched junction bases numbered 9, after V lost 5 bases and J lost 3 bases. This CDR3 comprises 16 residues. CDR1 MNHEY and CDR2 SMNVEV come from the germline V gene (reference sequence). Overall study findings and caveats: Clonal diversity may have been underestimated, and the donors were mostly white British, with more females than males. Vaccine-associated CD4 TCRs spanned spike, dominant at 160-218 and 743-854. Researchers took repertoire samples only after the peak T cell response had come. Elevations in Spike-specific TCR breadth and depth followed administration of two AZD1222 doses.

The V gene is TRBV27, the J gene TRBJ2-7; TRBD1 agrees at 11 bases. The origin of this receptor is an adult in good health. The material was peripheral blood, obtained on day 0 of AZD1222 vaccination. The CDR3 reads CASSKQPGQGDYEQYF. The CDR3 DNA follows: TGTGCCAGCAGTAAACAACCGGGACAGGGGGACTACGAGCAGTACTTC.